This T cell receptor beta chain was identified during a study of blood T cell repertoires in COVID-19. Assay used: immunoSEQ multiplex PCR; TCRdb lists only in-frame clones, some missing. Here the sample spans 310,000 or so clones, about nine tenths being singletons. V was cut by 4 bases and J by 4 bases, with 8 bases left in between. This CDR3 spans 13 amino acids. CDR1 is SGHRS and CDR2 is YFSETQ in the germline V gene. The rearrangement uses TRBV5-1 and TRBJ2-2, with D uncertain. Sequencing used PBMCs or T cells enriched from blood (not recorded which). The receptor was isolated from a woman aged 35 to 49 who had recovered from COVID-19. Here the CDR3 reads CASSPPGTGELFF. The CDR3 nucleotides read TGCGCCAGCAGCCCGCCGGGCACCGGGGAGCTGTTTTTT.